This entry lists 12 T cell receptor beta chains sequenced from one sample in a study of response to subunit inactivated influenza vaccine. TCRdb re-called the RT-PCR reads with MiXCR, one entry per CDR3 protein. The sample has fewer than 550,000 distinct CDR3 sequences, 25% seen once. Here the sequenced sample was CD4+ T cells sorted from PBMCs, taken roughly 5 days after vaccination. All receptors derive from a man aged 50 to 59 who received an inactivated influenza vaccine.

The chain combines TRBV4-3 with TRBJ2-3; 7 bases agree with TRBD1. With V trimmed by 0 bases and J by 1 base, 4 bases remained unmatched. This CDR3 region has 16 residues. Germline assignment: CDR1 LGHNA and CDR2 YSLEER. The CDR3 loop is CASSQEQGSGTDTQYF. CDR3 nucleotide sequence: TGCGCCAGCAGCCAAGAACAGGGGAGTGGCACAGATACGCAGTATTTT.

The chain links TRBV5-1 to TRBJ1-2; weak D call: TRBD1 (6 bases). Germline values: CDR1 SGHRS, CDR2 YFSETQ. The CDR3 is 13 residues long. Deletions cut 2 bases from V and 12 bases from J, with 17 bases between. CDR3 coding DNA: TGCGCCAGCAGCTTTGAAATAGGGCAGGGGCACACCTTC. Translated, it gives CASSFEIGQGHTF.

V and J are TRBV6-1 and TRBJ2-2; 10 nucleotides match TRBD1. Germline V gene lookup returns CDR1 MNHNS and CDR2 SASEGT. CDR3 length: 15 residues. V dropped 5 bases and J dropped 6; count of bases not matched to a gene: 6. CDR3 coding DNA: TGTGCCAGCAGTCGACAGGGGGCGTACGCCGGGGAGCTGTTTTTT. Its translation is CASSRQGAYAGELFF.

The sample holds a few counts of this clonotype. This chain joins TRBV12-3 or TRBV12-4 and TRBJ2-7; TRBD1 matches at 8 bases. The CDR3 has 13 residues. V lost 6 bases, J lost 3 bases, and 4 bases stayed unmatched. In DNA, the CDR3 is TGTGCCAGCAGAAGGACAGGGCTCTACGAGCAGTACTTC. It codes for CASRRTGLYEQYF.

This clonotype was seen a few times. The chain links TRBV11-1 to TRBJ1-5, with TRBD1 matching 9 bases. Trimming took 5 bases from V and 4 from J; bases not matched to a gene: 6. The CDR3 runs to 15 residues. Germline CDR1 and CDR2: SGHAT and FQDESV (reference sequence). The CDR3 reads CASSPGTGPNQPQHF. The DNA for the CDR3 is TGTGCCAGCAGCCCCGGGACAGGGCCTAATCAGCCCCAGCATTTT.

The chain employs TRBV20-1 and TRBJ2-7; TRBD2 aligns across 8 bases. CDR3 length: 14 residues. V was clipped by 7 bases and J by 4 bases; unmatched bases: 12. The germline CDR1 and CDR2 sequences are DFQATT and SNEGSKA (reference sequence). The DNA of the CDR3 is TGCAGTGTCGCCCGGGGAGCGGGAGAATACGAGCAGTACTTC. Translating it yields CSVARGAGEYEQYF.

This chain uses TRBV12-3 or TRBV12-4 with TRBJ2-4; maybe TRBD1 (7 bases). The CDR3 is 16 residues long. The V and J ends lost 4 bases and 0 bases respectively, with 13 bases between them. The CDR3 here is CASSSTGDLAKNIQYF. The CDR3 nucleotides read TGTGCCAGCAGTTCCACAGGGGACTTAGCCAAAAACATTCAGTACTTC.

This clonotype was seen at least ten times. The chain links TRBV10-3 to TRBJ2-7, with unresolved D. The CDR3 runs to 13 residues. Looked up from germline, CDR1 is ENHRY and CDR2 is SYGVKD. This CDR3 is CATIPATYTEQYF. CDR3 bases: TGTGCAACAATCCCGGCTACCTACACGGAGCAGTACTTC.

This clonotype was observed a handful of times. The chain carries TRBV7-2 and TRBJ2-3; D unresolved. CDR1 is SGHTA, CDR2 FQGNSA, per germline. The V end was cut by 4 bases, the J end by 7 bases, with 12 bases between. CDR3 length: 13 residues. The CDR3 sequence is CASSSDPQYTQYF. The CDR3 bases are TGTGCCAGCAGCTCGGACCCCCAATATACGCAGTATTTT.

This chain joins TRBV7-3 and TRBJ2-2, with 8 bases lining up with TRBD2. The germline V gene has CDR1 SGHTA and CDR2 FQGTGA. After removal of 4 bases from V and 6 bases from J, the junction contained 10 bases not matched to a gene. The CDR3 runs 16 residues. The CDR3: CASSSHLAGGAGELFF. Here the CDR3 DNA reads TGTGCCAGCAGCTCCCACCTAGCGGGTGGGGCCGGGGAGCTGTTTTTT.

The J gene is TRBJ1-1, the V gene TRBV29-1; D not certain. CDR3 size: 13 residues. CDR1 and CDR2 (germline): SQVTM, ANQGSEA. Trimming removed 5 bases at V and 0 bases at J, with 10 bases between. The CDR3 region is CSVLPTVNTEAFF. The CDR3 DNA is TGCAGCGTTCTTCCCACGGTGAACACTGAAGCTTTCTTT.

This clonotype was found a few times. This rearrangement joins TRBV9 to TRBJ2-2, with 9 bases that match TRBD2. This CDR3 has 16 amino acids. Germline trimming cut 4 bases from V and 4 bases from J; bases unmatched to any gene: 8. Germline loops: CDR1 SGDLS, CDR2 YYNGEE. The CDR3 sequence is CASSPTGGRATGELFF. CDR3 sequence (DNA): TGTGCCAGCAGCCCAACTGGCGGGAGGGCCACCGGGGAGCTGTTTTTT.